This TCR beta chain was identified in a study of T-cell memory formation after mild COVID-19. Study in general: The study found TCR clusters largely donor specific.

Comments on this clonotype: Its antigen remains unidentified.

General study results and limits: The pre-infection memory compartment contained some responding clones, suggesting cross-reactive memory joined. The study found contracting CD4+ clones mainly in CM and EM and contracting CD8+ clones in EMRA.

Trimming stripped 7 bases from V and 0 bases from J, with 7 bases between. The CDR3 runs 13 residues. The germline V gene encodes CDR1 MDHEN and CDR2 SYDVKM. Constant-segment primers served in 5'RACE that generated TCR alpha and TCR beta cDNA libraries bearing sample barcodes and UMIs. TCRdb reanalysed the 5' RACE reads using MiXCR and keeps one entry per CDR3 protein. The sample comprises about 340,000 distinct CDR3 sequences, 14% of which are singletons, and about 22% rests with the top ten. The material sequenced was PBMCs or a T cell subset sorted from them (not recorded which). The chain has TRBV28 and TRBJ1-3; D gene ambiguous. The sequence came from a man between 18 and 29 years old who had mild COVID-19 (a few samples of this study predate the infection). Cell type and time point are not known. The CDR3 loop is CASNVNSGNTIYF. CDR3 DNA sequence: TGTGCCAGCAACGTAAACTCTGGAAACACCATATATTTT.